Below, 29 T cell receptor beta chains from the same sample are listed, as sequenced in a study of blood T cell repertoires in COVID-19. Method: immunoSEQ multiplex PCR; TCRdb's copy keeps in-frame clones and lacks some. The table includes 270,000 or so clones, around 82% detected once. Sequencing input: peripheral blood. Every receptor here comes from a woman under 30 with acute or convalescent COVID-19.

This clone came up a few times. The V gene is TRBV13, the J gene TRBJ2-7; D may be TRBD2 (6 bases). V shed 2 bases and J shed 0 bases, with 14 bases lying between them. Germline CDR1 reads PRHDT; CDR2 reads FYEKMQ (reference sequence). The CDR3 has 16 residues. The CDR3, as DNA: TGTGCCAGCAGCTTACTGTCTCGGCGGGGCTCCTACGAGCAGTACTTC. Translation gives CASSLLSRRGSYEQYF.

The chain employs TRBV2 and TRBJ2-3; D is unclear. The ends were cut back, 6 bases at V and 2 bases at J, with 6 bases in the middle. This CDR3 spans 12 amino acids. Germline-derived CDR1 and CDR2 are SNHLY and FYNNEI. The DNA of the CDR3 is TGTGCCAGCAGCCCAGTCACAGATACGCAGTATTTT. It encodes CASSPVTDTQYF.

V is TRBV4-3 and J is TRBJ2-5, with D possibly being TRBD2 (5 bases). The V end was cut by 0 bases, the J end by 2 bases, with 7 bases between. This CDR3 is 14 amino acids long. CDR1 is LGHNA, CDR2 YSLEER, per germline. In DNA, the CDR3 is TGCGCCAGCAGCCAAGATTCGGGGCAAGAGACCCAGTACTTC. It translates to CASSQDSGQETQYF.

In nucleotides, the CDR3 is TGTGCCACCAGTGCCCTTAGGGGACAGCCGACAGATACGCAGTATTTT. Its protein is CATSALRGQPTDTQYF. The V and J genes are TRBV24-1 and TRBJ2-3; 7 nucleotides line up with TRBD1. This CDR3 contains 16 residues. CDR1 and CDR2 from the germline V gene are KGHDR and SFDVKD. The trim removed 5 bases at V and 3 bases at J, leaving 10 bases unmatched.

This chain joins TRBV25-1 and TRBJ2-4; 7 bases agree with TRBD1. The CDR3 is 18 amino acids. Losses at the gene ends were 4 bases for V and 2 bases for J; bases not matched to a gene: 14. CDR1 MGHDK and CDR2 SYGVNS come from the germline V gene. The DNA for the CDR3 is TGTGCCAGCAGTGGACACAGGGGCTCCAGCAACCCCAAAAACATTCAGTACTTC. It encodes CASSGHRGSSNPKNIQYF.

The chain combines TRBV7-2 with TRBJ2-5, with unresolved D. The V and J ends lost 1 base and 3 bases respectively, with 12 bases between them. This CDR3 has 15 residues. CDR1 and CDR2 (germline): SGHTA, FQGNSA. This CDR3 is CASSLVPSEKETQYF. DNA for the CDR3: TGTGCCAGCAGCTTAGTCCCATCAGAAAAAGAGACCCAGTACTTC.

The gene calls are TRBV27 and TRBJ2-1, with 8 nucleotides matching TRBD2. In germline, CDR1 is MNHEY, CDR2 SMNVEV (reference sequence). Trimming at V came to 4 bases and at J to 7 bases, leaving 6 bases not matched to a gene. The CDR3 contains 14 residues. As DNA, the CDR3 is TGTGCCAGCAGTTCCAGCGGGAGAAGGAATGAGCAGTTCTTC. It specifies CASSSSGRRNEQFF.

V is TRBV5-6 and J is TRBJ1-5; perhaps TRBD1 as D (6 bases). CDR1 is SGHDT and CDR2 is YYEEEE in the germline V gene. CDR3 size: 16 residues. V was trimmed by 0 bases and J by 1 base, leaving 11 bases between them. CDR3 in amino acids: CASSLAAGVSNQPQHF. DNA of the CDR3: TGTGCCAGCAGCTTGGCCGCAGGGGTCAGCAATCAGCCCCAGCATTTT.

V is TRBV27 and J is TRBJ1-2, with 10 bases fitting TRBD1. The CDR3 sequence is 12 residues long. The V and J ends lost 6 bases and 8 bases, in that order; junction bases with no gene match: 3. The V gene's germline CDR1 is MNHEY and CDR2 SMNVEV (reference sequence). CDR3 loop: CASRDRGRGYTF. The CDR3 DNA reads as TGTGCCAGCAGAGACAGGGGGCGAGGCTACACCTTC.

As to this clone: One end of the junction varies from germline; a read error may be responsible. The chain recombines TRBV7-9 with TRBJ2-2; 7 bases are a match to TRBD2. The CDR3 covers 16 residues. The V gene's germline CDR1 is SEHNR and CDR2 FQNEAQ (reference sequence). DNA for the CDR3: TGTGCCAGCAGCCCCCCCTCACTAGCGAAGACCGGGGAGCTGTTTTTT. Encoded protein: CASSPPSLAKTGELFF. The full variable domain, its missing parts supplied by reference TRBV7-9 and TRBJ2-2, is DTGVSQNPRHKITKRGQNVTFRCDPISEHNRLYWYRQTLGQGPEFLTYFQNEAQLEKSRLLSDRFSAERPKGSFSTLEIQRTEQGDSAMYLCASSPPSLAKTGELFFGEGSRLTVL.

The rearrangement joins TRBV29-1 to TRBJ2-7; possibly TRBD2 for D (6 bases). The V end was cut by 4 bases, the J end by 7 bases, with 17 bases between. Germline-derived CDR1 and CDR2 are SQVTM and ANQGSEA. The CDR3 extends over 13 amino acids. CDR3 DNA sequence: TGCAGCGTTGGATTTGCGGGACCCTGGGAGCAGTACTTC. This sequence encodes CSVGFAGPWEQYF.

A note on this clone: A junction boundary mismatches the germline segment, possibly from a read error. This specimen includes other DNA sequences encoding the same CDR3. CDR3 protein: CASSRQGNQPQHF. CDR3 DNA: TGTGCCAGTAGTCGACAGGGGAATCAGCCCCAACATTTT. This chain links TRBV19 with TRBJ1-5; 8 nucleotides agree with TRBD1. Germline CDR1 and CDR2: LNHDA and SQIVND (reference sequence). The CDR3 has 13 residues.

The chain joins TRBV14 to TRBJ2-6; a weak D match, TRBD1 (5 bases). CDR3 length: 16 residues. Between the trimmed V and J ends, which lost 6 bases and 6 bases, there was a span of 18 bases. Germline V gene lookup returns CDR1 SGHDN and CDR2 FVKESK. Here the CDR3 reads CASSKGLSWEANVLTF. Here the CDR3 DNA reads TGTGCCAGCAGTAAGGGGCTGTCTTGGGAGGCCAACGTCCTGACTTTC.

V gene TRBV10-1 combines with J gene TRBJ2-1; 7 bases match TRBD1. Germline lookup yields CDR1 WNHNN and CDR2 SYGVQD (reference sequence). V lost 6 bases to trimming and J lost 2 bases; unmatched junction nucleotides: 4. CDR3 size: 14 residues. The CDR3 region has the DNA TGCGCCAGCAGAACAGGGGCAACCTACAATGAGCAGTTCTTC. Its protein product is CASRTGATYNEQFF.

The V gene is TRBV2, the J gene TRBJ2-5; D possibly corresponds to TRBD1 (7 bases). Germline values: CDR1 SNHLY, CDR2 FYNNEI. Trimming pared 5 bases from V and 3 bases from J, leaving 10 bases between. The CDR3 contains 13 residues. The CDR3, as DNA: TGTGCCAGCAGTCCAGGGGGGAAAGAGACCCAGTACTTC. Translation: CASSPGGKETQYF.

The chain has TRBV7-9 and TRBJ2-6, with D perhaps TRBD1 (6 bases). Germline-derived CDR1 and CDR2 are SEHNR and FQNEAQ (reference sequence). V lost 0 bases and J 0 bases, leaving 15 bases between the germline ends. This CDR3 comprises 19 residues. The CDR3 here is CASSLAEPGANSGANVLTF. The CDR3 DNA reads as TGTGCCAGCAGCTTAGCGGAGCCAGGGGCGAACTCTGGGGCCAACGTCCTGACTTTC.

The CDR3 DNA reads as TGCAGCGTGAGACCGGGCTCCTACGAGCAGTACTTC. Encoded protein: CSVRPGSYEQYF. The V call is TRBV29-1, the J call TRBJ2-7; D is uncertain. The CDR3 covers 12 residues. Germline CDR1 SQVTM, CDR2 ANQGSEA. Trimming removed 6 bases at V and 0 bases at J, with 9 bases between.

As concerns this clone: Sequence at one end of the junction differs from germline and may be a read error. The rearrangement links TRBV2 to TRBJ1-1; D not resolved. Per germline, CDR1 SNHLY and CDR2 FYNNEI. The CDR3 runs to 11 residues. CDR3 region: CASIEVIEAFF. CDR3 nucleotides: TGTGCCAGCATTGAAGTAATTGAAGCTTTCTTT.

This clone came up once. Other DNA sequences of this sample code for an identical CDR3. J is TRBJ2-5 and V is TRBV7-2; tentatively, D is TRBD2 (5 bases). V was clipped by 5 bases and J by 1 base, with 11 bases between them. The germline CDR1 and CDR2 sequences are SGHTA and FQGNSA. This CDR3 contains 14 residues. The DNA of the CDR3 is TGTGCCAGCAGCCCCAGCGGAACCCAAGAGACCCAGTACTTC. As protein: CASSPSGTQETQYF.

The chain joins TRBV5-1 to TRBJ2-5; 8 bases are shared with TRBD2. The CDR3 covers 14 residues. Germline V CDR1 and CDR2: SGHRS, YFSETQ. The V gene end was trimmed by 2 bases and the J gene end by 4 bases; junction bases not matched to a gene: 4. This chain's CDR3 is CASSFAGGTETQYF. The CDR3 coding sequence is TGCGCCAGCAGCTTCGCGGGAGGAACAGAGACCCAGTACTTC.

The chain joins TRBV5-6 to TRBJ2-1; TRBD2 aligns across 15 bases. The CDR3 length is 16 residues. Looked up from germline, CDR1 is SGHDT and CDR2 is YYEEEE. With V trimmed by 3 bases and J by 4 bases, 2 bases remained unmatched. DNA for the CDR3: TGTGCCAGCAGCTGGGGACTAGCGGGAGGTTACAATGAGCAGTTCTTC. Translated: CASSWGLAGGYNEQFF.

In regard to this clone: Other DNA variants within this sample encode the same CDR3. This chain connects TRBV19 to TRBJ2-1, with D possibly TRBD2 on 6 matching bases. The CDR3 covers 13 residues. Trimming took 3 bases from V and 4 from J, leaving 7 bases between them. Germline lookup yields CDR1 LNHDA and CDR2 SQIVND (reference sequence). CDR3 DNA: TGTGCCAGTAGTATCGGGGGATACAATGAGCAGTTCTTC. Its protein is CASSIGGYNEQFF. Full variable domain (outside the CDR3, taken from reference TRBV19 and TRBJ2-1): DGGITQSPKYLFRKEGQNVTLSCEQNLNHDAMYWYRQDPGQGLRLIYYSQIVNDFQKGDIAEGYSVSREKKESFPLTVTSAQKNPTAFYLCASSIGGYNEQFFGPGTRLTVL.

This chain uses TRBV7-2 with TRBJ2-7, with TRBD2 matching over 10 bases. Trimming cost V 1 base and J 0 bases; bases outside gene matches: 6. The CDR3 is made up of 17 amino acids. Germline V gene sequence: CDR1 SGHTA, CDR2 FQGNSA. This CDR3 is CASSLVVSGRSSYEQYF. The CDR3, as DNA: TGTGCCAGCAGCTTAGTCGTTAGCGGGAGGAGCTCCTACGAGCAGTACTTC.

This chain uses TRBV27 with TRBJ2-7, with 8 bases aligning to TRBD1. The CDR3 length is 15 residues. The V gene's germline CDR1 is MNHEY and CDR2 SMNVEV (reference sequence). Losses at the gene ends were 7 bases for V and 5 bases for J; bases not matched to a gene: 13. In nucleotides, the CDR3 is TGTGCCAGCAAGCAGGTTCAGGGGGCGCTTGACGAGCAGTACTTC. It codes for CASKQVQGALDEQYF.

The chain is built from TRBV5-1 and TRBJ2-2, with TRBD2 as a possible D gene (6 bases). Trimming took off 6 bases at V and 2 bases at J, with 17 bases between the two ends. The CDR3 is made up of 16 amino acids. The germline gives CDR1 SGHRS, CDR2 YFSETQ. In DNA, the CDR3 is TGCGCCAGCAAAGTTAGCGGACCGATCAACACCGGGGAGCTGTTTTTT. Protein product: CASKVSGPINTGELFF. The whole variable domain, remainder taken from reference TRBV5-1 and TRBJ2-2, is KAGVTQTPRYLIKTRGQQVTLSCSPISGHRSVSWYQQTPGQGLQFLFEYFSETQRNKGNFPGRFSGRQFSNSRSEMNVSTLELGDSALYLCASKVSGPINTGELFFGEGSRLTVL.

This rearrangement joins TRBV29-1 to TRBJ1-2; 10 bases fit TRBD1. The CDR3 is 13 amino acids. Trimming removed 2 bases from V and 8 bases from J; junction bases left unmatched: 5. Germline lookup yields CDR1 SQVTM and CDR2 ANQGSEA. DNA for the CDR3: TGCAGCGTTGAATTGGGACAGGGGAGCGGCTACACCTTC. Translating it yields CSVELGQGSGYTF.

The chain uses TRBV4-3 and TRBJ1-1, with TRBD1 matching over 12 bases. Germline CDR1 LGHNA, CDR2 YSLEER. V dropped 0 bases and J dropped 10; count of bases not matched to a gene: 9. This CDR3 spans 16 amino acids. Written as DNA, the CDR3 is TGCGCCAGCAGCCAAGAGGCCGGGACAGGGGGCGCGGGAGCTTTCTTT. Its translation: CASSQEAGTGGAGAFF.

This clone was detected ten times or more. This chain connects TRBV27 to TRBJ2-5; 15 nucleotides agree with TRBD2. Trimming cost V 3 bases and J 4 bases; bases outside gene matches: 3. This CDR3 contains 16 residues. CDR1 MNHEY and CDR2 SMNVEV come from the germline V gene (reference sequence). CDR3 bases: TGTGCCAGCAGTTTCGGGACTAGCGGGAGGAGAGAGACCCAGTACTTC. Its protein is CASSFGTSGRRETQYF.

The chain carries TRBV28 and TRBJ2-1; D unresolved. Germline assignment: CDR1 MDHEN and CDR2 SYDVKM. V was pared by 6 bases and J by 0 bases, with 9 bases between. The CDR3 is made up of 14 amino acids. DNA for the CDR3: TGTGCCAGCAGAAAAGCGAGCTCCTACAATGAGCAGTTCTTC. Translating it yields CASRKASSYNEQFF.